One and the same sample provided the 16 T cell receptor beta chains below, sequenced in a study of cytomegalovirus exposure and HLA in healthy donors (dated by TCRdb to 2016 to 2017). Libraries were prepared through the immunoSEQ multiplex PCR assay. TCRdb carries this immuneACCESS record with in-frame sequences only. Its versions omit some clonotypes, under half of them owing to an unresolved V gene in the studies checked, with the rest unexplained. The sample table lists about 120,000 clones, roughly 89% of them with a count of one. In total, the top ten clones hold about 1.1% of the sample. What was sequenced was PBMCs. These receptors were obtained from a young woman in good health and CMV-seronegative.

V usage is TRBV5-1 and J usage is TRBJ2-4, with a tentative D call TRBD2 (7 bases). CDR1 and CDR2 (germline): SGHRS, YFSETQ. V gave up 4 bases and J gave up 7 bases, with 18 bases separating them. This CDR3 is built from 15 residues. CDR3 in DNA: TGCGCCAGCAGCCCCGAGGGGGGGATGAGGAACATTCAGTACTTC. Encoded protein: CASSPEGGMRNIQYF.

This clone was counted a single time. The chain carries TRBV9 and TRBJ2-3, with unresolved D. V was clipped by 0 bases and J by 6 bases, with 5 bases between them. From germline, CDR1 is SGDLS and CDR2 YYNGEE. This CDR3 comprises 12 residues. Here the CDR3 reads CASSVVEDTQYF. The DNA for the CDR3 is TGTGCCAGCAGCGTAGTTGAGGATACGCAGTATTTT.

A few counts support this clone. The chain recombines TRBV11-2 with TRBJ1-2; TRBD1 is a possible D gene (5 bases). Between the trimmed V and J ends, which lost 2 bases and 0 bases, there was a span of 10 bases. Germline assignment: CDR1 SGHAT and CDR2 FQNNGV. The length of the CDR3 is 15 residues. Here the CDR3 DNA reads TGTGCCAGCAGCTTACTTACAGGTCCTAACTATGGCTACACCTTC. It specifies CASSLLTGPNYGYTF.

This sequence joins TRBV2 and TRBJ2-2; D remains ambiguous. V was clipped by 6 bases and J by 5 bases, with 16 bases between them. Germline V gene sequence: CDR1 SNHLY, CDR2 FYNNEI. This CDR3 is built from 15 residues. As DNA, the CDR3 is TGTGCCAGCAGGGGCCTATCGAGTAATACCGGGGAGCTGTTTTTT. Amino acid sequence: CASRGLSSNTGELFF.

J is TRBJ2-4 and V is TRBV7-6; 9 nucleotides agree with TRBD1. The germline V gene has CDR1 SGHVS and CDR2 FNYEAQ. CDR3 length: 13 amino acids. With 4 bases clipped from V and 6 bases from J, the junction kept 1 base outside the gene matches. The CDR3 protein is CASSSGQGNIQYF. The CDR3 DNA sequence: TGTGCCAGCAGCTCGGGACAGGGAAACATTCAGTACTTC.

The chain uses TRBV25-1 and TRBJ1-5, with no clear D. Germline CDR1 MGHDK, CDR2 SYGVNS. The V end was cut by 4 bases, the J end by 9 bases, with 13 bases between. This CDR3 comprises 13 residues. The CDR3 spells CASSATESSPQHF. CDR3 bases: TGTGCCAGCAGTGCTACAGAGAGTTCGCCCCAGCATTTT.

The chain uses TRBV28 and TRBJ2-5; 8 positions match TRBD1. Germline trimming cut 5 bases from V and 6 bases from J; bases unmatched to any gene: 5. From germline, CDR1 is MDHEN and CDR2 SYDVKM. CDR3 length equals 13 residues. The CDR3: CASSPGGLKTQYF. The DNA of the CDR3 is TGTGCCAGCAGTCCAGGGGGCTTAAAGACCCAGTACTTC.

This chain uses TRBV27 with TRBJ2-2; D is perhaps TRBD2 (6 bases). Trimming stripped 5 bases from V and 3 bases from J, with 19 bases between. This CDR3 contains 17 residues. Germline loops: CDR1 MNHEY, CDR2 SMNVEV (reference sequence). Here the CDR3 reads CASSPYSGGVYTGELFF. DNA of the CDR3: TGTGCCAGCAGTCCATATAGCGGCGGCGTGTACACCGGGGAGCTGTTTTTT.

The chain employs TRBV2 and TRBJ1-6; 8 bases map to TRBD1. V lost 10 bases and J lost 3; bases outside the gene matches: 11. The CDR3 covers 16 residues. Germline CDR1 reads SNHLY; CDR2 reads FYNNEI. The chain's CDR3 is CATSITDRGYNSPLHF. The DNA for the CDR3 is TGTGCCACCTCGATAACTGACAGGGGCTATAATTCACCCCTCCACTTT. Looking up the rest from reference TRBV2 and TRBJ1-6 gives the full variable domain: EPEVTQTPSHQVTQMGQEVILRCVPISNHLYFYWYRQILGQKVEFLVSFYNNEISEKSEIFDDQFSVERPDGSNFTLKIRSTKLEDSAMYFCATSITDRGYNSPLHFGNGTRLTVT.

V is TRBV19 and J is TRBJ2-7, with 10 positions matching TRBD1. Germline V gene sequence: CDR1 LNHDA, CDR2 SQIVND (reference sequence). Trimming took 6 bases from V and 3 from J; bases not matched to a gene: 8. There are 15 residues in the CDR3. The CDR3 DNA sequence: TGTGCCAGTAGCTCTCGGACAGGGGGGAACTACGAGCAGTACGTC. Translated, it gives CASSSRTGGNYEQYV.

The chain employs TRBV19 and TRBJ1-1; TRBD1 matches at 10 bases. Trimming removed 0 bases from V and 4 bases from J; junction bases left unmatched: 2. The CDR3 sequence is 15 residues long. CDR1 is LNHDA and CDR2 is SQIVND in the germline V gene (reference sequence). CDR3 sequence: CASSIEGTGVTEAFF. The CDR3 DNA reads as TGTGCCAGTAGTATAGAAGGGACAGGGGTCACTGAAGCTTTCTTT.

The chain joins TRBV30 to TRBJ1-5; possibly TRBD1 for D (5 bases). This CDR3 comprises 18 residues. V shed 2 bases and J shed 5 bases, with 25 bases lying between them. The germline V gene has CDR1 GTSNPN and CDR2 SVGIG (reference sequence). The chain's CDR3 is CAWSPGQGPVRDHQPQHF. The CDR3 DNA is TGTGCCTGGAGTCCTGGGCAGGGCCCCGTACGAGATCATCAGCCCCAGCATTTT.

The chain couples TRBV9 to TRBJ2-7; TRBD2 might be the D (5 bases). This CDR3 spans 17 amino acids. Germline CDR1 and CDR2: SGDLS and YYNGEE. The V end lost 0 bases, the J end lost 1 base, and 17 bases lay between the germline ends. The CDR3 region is CASSVAAGVADSYEQYF. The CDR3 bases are TGTGCCAGCAGCGTAGCGGCCGGGGTAGCAGATTCCTACGAGCAGTACTTC.

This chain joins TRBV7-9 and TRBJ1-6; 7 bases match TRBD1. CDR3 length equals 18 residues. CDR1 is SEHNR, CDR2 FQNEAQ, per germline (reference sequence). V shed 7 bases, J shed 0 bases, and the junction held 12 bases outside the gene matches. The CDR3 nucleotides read TGTGCCAGCACGGACACGGCACAGGGGACCTCCTATAATTCACCCCTCCACTTT. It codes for CASTDTAQGTSYNSPLHF.

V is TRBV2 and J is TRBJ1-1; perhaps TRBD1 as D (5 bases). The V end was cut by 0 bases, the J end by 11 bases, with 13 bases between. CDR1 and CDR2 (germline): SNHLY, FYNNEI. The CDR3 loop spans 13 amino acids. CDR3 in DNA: TGTGCCAGCAGTGAAGCCGGGGGGATAGGTGCTTTCTTT. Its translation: CASSEAGGIGAFF. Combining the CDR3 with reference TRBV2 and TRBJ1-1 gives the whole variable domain EPEVTQTPSHQVTQMGQEVILRCVPISNHLYFYWYRQILGQKVEFLVSFYNNEISEKSEIFDDQFSVERPDGSNFTLKIRSTKLEDSAMYFCASSEAGGIGAFFGQGTRLTVV.

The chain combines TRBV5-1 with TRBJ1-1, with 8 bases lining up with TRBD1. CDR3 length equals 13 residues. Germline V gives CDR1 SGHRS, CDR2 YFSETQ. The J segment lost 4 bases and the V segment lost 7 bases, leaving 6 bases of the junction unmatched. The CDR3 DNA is TGCGCCAGCGGCGGACAGGGTGGCACTGAAGCTTTCTTT. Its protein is CASGGQGGTEAFF.